Below, 17 T cell receptor beta chains from the same sample are listed, as sequenced in a study of T cell responses to AZD1222 COVID-19 vaccine. The protocol was immunoSEQ multiplex PCR, while the TCRdb copy is restricted to in-frame clones and leaves out a portion. The top ten clones hold around 3.8% of a sample with about 120,000 clones, around 90% of them seen once. The sequenced sample was peripheral blood, obtained 28 days after the second AZD1222 dose. The source is an adult who received the AZD1222 COVID-19 vaccine.

In its sample, this clone was seen once. The V call is TRBV5-1, the J call TRBJ2-7, with D maybe TRBD1 (5 bases). The CDR3 is made up of 17 amino acids. Between the trimmed V and J ends, which lost 0 bases and 0 bases, there was a span of 16 bases. CDR1 is SGHRS and CDR2 is YFSETQ in the germline V gene. The CDR3: CASSLGQSRSLSYEQYF. DNA of the CDR3: TGCGCCAGCAGCTTGGGACAGTCCCGAAGCCTCTCCTACGAGCAGTACTTC. Supplemented by reference TRBV5-1 and TRBJ2-7, the full variable domain reads KAGVTQTPRYLIKTRGQQVTLSCSPISGHRSVSWYQQTPGQGLQFLFEYFSETQRNKGNFPGRFSGRQFSNSRSEMNVSTLELGDSALYLCASSLGQSRSLSYEQYFGPGTRLTVT.

This clone showed up just once. This chain uses TRBV2 with TRBJ2-2; D possibly matches TRBD1 or TRBD2 (5 bases each). From germline, CDR1 is SNHLY and CDR2 FYNNEI. V shed 8 bases and J shed 0 bases, with 10 bases lying between them. This CDR3 spans 14 amino acids. CDR3 loop: CASEGFANTGELFF. For the CDR3, the DNA is TGTGCCAGCGAGGGGTTCGCGAACACCGGGGAGCTGTTTTTT.

J is TRBJ2-1 and V is TRBV11-3, with D possibly matching TRBD2 (5 bases). CDR1 is SGHNT and CDR2 is YENEEA in the germline V gene. The CDR3 consists of 14 residues. The V end was cut by 5 bases, the J end by 4 bases, with 12 bases between. CDR3 region: CASSVYSGYNEQFF. The CDR3 region has the DNA TGTGCCAGCAGCGTATACAGCGGTTACAATGAGCAGTTCTTC. The full variable domain, with the rest looked up from reference TRBV11-3 and TRBJ2-1, is EAGVVQSPRYKIIEKKQPVAFWCNPISGHNTLYWYLQNLGQGPELLIRYENEEAVDDSQLPKDRFSAERLKGVDSTLKIQPAELGDSAVYLCASSVYSGYNEQFFGPGTRLTVL.

The CDR3 protein is CASSPNGQGSEQYF. As DNA, the CDR3 is TGTGCCAGCTCACCTAACGGACAGGGAAGCGAGCAGTACTTC. The V and J genes are TRBV18 and TRBJ2-7; 8 bases map to TRBD1. The V gene end was trimmed by 3 bases and the J gene end by 6 bases; junction bases not matched to a gene: 7. CDR3 size: 14 residues. The germline CDR1 and CDR2 sequences are KGHSH and LQKENI.

This chain connects TRBV5-4 to TRBJ2-1, with D unclear. The CDR3 loop spans 11 amino acids. Germline loops: CDR1 SGHNT, CDR2 YYREEE (reference sequence). V was cut by 7 bases and J by 6 bases, with 8 bases left in between. CDR3 protein: CASYGANEQFF. The DNA for the CDR3 is TGTGCCAGCTACGGAGCCAATGAGCAGTTCTTC.

The chain couples TRBV3-1 (or the pseudogene TRBV3-2) to TRBJ1-2; D unclear. CDR3 size: 12 residues. Trimming pared 3 bases from V and 7 bases from J, leaving 9 bases between. Looked up from germline, CDR1 is LGHDT and CDR2 is YNNKEL (reference sequence). CDR3 sequence reads: CASSHRLTGYTF. In nucleotides, the CDR3 is TGTGCCAGCAGCCACCGTTTGACTGGCTACACCTTC.

Judged by abundance, this clone is medium-sized (0.01 to 0.1%). One end of the junction fails to match germline, which may point to a read error. The chain joins TRBV4-1 to TRBJ2-1; 12 nucleotides match TRBD2. The CDR3 runs to 15 residues. CDR1 MGHRA and CDR2 YSYEKL come from the germline V gene. This CDR3 reads CASSQTSGGHNGQFF. The CDR3 DNA reads TGCGCCAGCAGCCAAACTAGCGGGGGGCATAATGGGCAGTTCTTC.

This chain joins TRBV5-6 and TRBJ1-2; D not certain. The CDR3 spans 15 residues. The germline V gene encodes CDR1 SGHDT and CDR2 YYEEEE. The V end lost 6 bases, the J end lost 3 bases, and 18 bases lay between the germline ends. CDR3 sequence: CASTQLRGSDYGYTF. Here the CDR3 DNA reads TGTGCCAGCACTCAATTAAGAGGGTCTGACTATGGCTACACCTTC.

This clone was recorded a few times. The chain recombines TRBV11-2 with TRBJ2-7; TRBD1 aligns across 8 bases. After removal of 4 bases from V and 1 base from J, the junction contained 6 bases not matched to a gene. Germline V gene data show CDR1 as SGHAT and CDR2 as FQNNGV. The CDR3 is 15 amino acids. The CDR3 spells CASSSRGRRSYEQYF. CDR3 coding DNA: TGTGCCAGCAGCTCCAGGGGGCGGAGGTCCTACGAGCAGTACTTC.

The chain's CDR3 is CASTIFRGGGPSQPQHF. The CDR3 bases are TGTGCCAGTACTATCTTCCGGGGAGGGGGGCCAAGTCAGCCCCAGCATTTT. V and J are TRBV19 and TRBJ1-5, with D maybe TRBD1 (6 bases). Per the germline V gene, CDR1 is LNHDA and CDR2 is SQIVND (reference sequence). V gave up 7 bases and J gave up 6 bases, with 25 bases separating them. The CDR3 consists of 17 residues. Supplemented by reference TRBV19 and TRBJ1-5, the full variable domain reads DGGITQSPKYLFRKEGQNVTLSCEQNLNHDAMYWYRQDPGQGLRLIYYSQIVNDFQKGDIAEGYSVSREKKESFPLTVTSAQKNPTAFYLCASTIFRGGGPSQPQHFGDGTRLSIL.

The chain uses TRBV13 and TRBJ1-1, with D tentatively TRBD1 (6 bases). CDR3 length: 15 amino acids. Trimming removed 5 bases from V and 4 bases from J, with 17 bases in between. Germline CDR1 is PRHDT and CDR2 is FYEKMQ (reference sequence). In DNA form, the CDR3 reads TGTGCCAGCAGCCCAAGGGGGGTAATCTCCACTGAAGCTTTCTTT. Residues: CASSPRGVISTEAFF.

The chain uses TRBV7-8 and TRBJ2-1, with 7 bases that match TRBD2. The length of the CDR3 is 15 residues. Germline assignment: CDR1 SGHVS and CDR2 FQNEAQ. Trimming at V came to 6 bases and at J to 3 bases, leaving 8 bases not matched to a gene. CDR3 protein: CASRQGSGRYNEQFF. CDR3 in DNA: TGTGCCAGCAGACAAGGTAGCGGGCGCTACAATGAGCAGTTCTTC.

The rearrangement uses TRBV20-1 and TRBJ2-3; 9 bases agree with TRBD2. This CDR3 region has 15 residues. The J segment lost 3 bases and the V segment lost 3 bases, leaving 7 bases of the junction unmatched. Germline lookup yields CDR1 DFQATT and CDR2 SNEGSKA (reference sequence). The CDR3 bases are TGCAGTGCTAGTCCCTTAGCGGGGGTAACAGATACGCAGTATTTT. Amino acids: CSASPLAGVTDTQYF.

The chain employs TRBV10-3 and TRBJ1-5; D uncertain. The V gene's germline CDR1 is ENHRY and CDR2 SYGVKD. The CDR3 spans 13 residues. V gave up 0 bases and J gave up 9 bases, with 9 bases separating them. Here the CDR3 reads CAISESTGRPQHF. The CDR3 nucleotides are TGTGCCATCAGTGAGTCAACGGGAAGGCCCCAGCATTTT.

V usage is TRBV11-3 and J usage is TRBJ2-1; 13 bases fit TRBD2. Trimming removed 5 bases from V and 13 bases from J; junction bases left unmatched: 5. The germline CDR1 and CDR2 sequences are SGHNT and YENEEA. This CDR3 comprises 13 residues. The CDR3 nucleotides are TGTGCCAGCAGCCAACTAGCGGGAGGGCCCCAGTTCTTC. This gives the protein CASSQLAGGPQFF.

The DNA of the CDR3 is TGTGCCAGCAGTCCCGCCGGGCTTGGGGAGCAGTTCTTC. Translating it yields CASSPAGLGEQFF. The chain uses TRBV28 and TRBJ2-1; D is unresolved. V was cut by 5 bases and J by 10 bases, with 15 bases left in between. This CDR3 spans 13 amino acids. Looked up from germline, CDR1 is MDHEN and CDR2 is SYDVKM.

V is TRBV6-2 or TRBV6-3 and J is TRBJ2-7; TRBD2 is a possible D gene (5 bases). The V end was cut by 0 bases, the J end by 4 bases, with 13 bases between. The CDR3 is 15 amino acids. CDR1 is MNHEY, CDR2 SVGEGT, per germline. CDR3 amino acids: CASSYSTAGGYEQYF. The CDR3 DNA is TGTGCCAGCAGTTACTCGACGGCTGGAGGTTACGAGCAGTACTTC.